Shown below are 15 T cell receptor beta chains from a single sample sequenced in a study of T cell responses to AZD1222 COVID-19 vaccine. Clones were sequenced by immunoSEQ multiplex PCR, and TCRdb holds only the in-frame ones, with some missing. The sample carries about 72,000 clones, around nine tenths recorded once. The sequencing here drew on peripheral blood, taken on day 0 of AZD1222 vaccination. These receptors all stem from an adult in good health.

This chain joins TRBV20-1 and TRBJ2-1, with unresolved D. Trimming left V 6 bases short and J 7 bases short, with 7 bases between. Germline V CDR1 and CDR2: DFQATT, SNEGSKA (reference sequence). CDR3 length equals 10 residues. The CDR3 protein is CSAKQNEQFF. The CDR3 DNA is TGCAGTGCCAAACAGAATGAGCAGTTCTTC.

The genes are TRBV7-9 and TRBJ1-1, with D perhaps TRBD1 (5 bases). The V end lost 5 bases, the J end lost 1 base, and 11 bases lay between the germline ends. The germline V gene has CDR1 SEHNR and CDR2 FQNEAQ (reference sequence). CDR3 size: 14 residues. The CDR3 bases are TGTGCCAGCAGCGCACTACAGGAGAACACTGAAGCTTTCTTT. Translated: CASSALQENTEAFF.

Written as DNA, the CDR3 is TGTGCCAGCAGCCCTACAGGGGGCCAACGGGATGGCTACACCTTC. It yields the protein CASSPTGGQRDGYTF. This sequence joins TRBV5-6 and TRBJ1-2, with TRBD1 identical over 9 bases. Germline loops: CDR1 SGHDT, CDR2 YYEEEE. The CDR3 runs to 15 residues. J lost 6 bases, V lost 4 bases, and 10 bases had no gene match.

This clone came up once. The chain employs TRBV23-1 and TRBJ1-5; no clear D gene. TRBV23-1 is identified as an open reading frame with a role that is uncertain. Trimming shortened V by 0 bases and J by 4 bases, and 19 bases separated the two germline ends. The CDR3 length is 18 residues. The CDR3 is CASSQSRDNTPENQPQHF. The CDR3 nucleotides read TGCGCCAGCAGTCAATCGAGAGATAACACTCCCGAGAATCAGCCCCAGCATTTT.

This chain connects TRBV25-1 to TRBJ1-1, with a possible D match to TRBD1 (5 bases). Trimming took 7 bases from V and 5 from J, leaving 14 bases between them. CDR1 and CDR2 (germline): MGHDK, SYGVNS. This CDR3 is 13 amino acids long. In nucleotides, the CDR3 is TGTGCCAGCATTCCGAGGGGTCGGACTGAAGCTTTCTTT. Translation: CASIPRGRTEAFF.

The rearrangement uses TRBV11-1 and TRBJ1-2, with 9 bases that match TRBD1. Per germline, CDR1 SGHAT and CDR2 FQDESV (reference sequence). CDR3 length equals 12 residues. With V trimmed by 5 bases and J by 11 bases, 6 bases remained unmatched. The CDR3 is CASSLRDRDYTF. The CDR3 DNA reads TGTGCCAGCAGCCTTCGGGACAGGGATTACACCTTC. Supplemented by reference TRBV11-1 and TRBJ1-2, the full variable domain reads EAEVAQSPRYKITEKSQAVAFWCDPISGHATLYWYRQILGQGPELLVQFQDESVVDDSQLPKDRFSAERLKGVDSTLKIQPAELGDSAMYLCASSLRDRDYTFGSGTRLTVV.

This chain connects TRBV7-9 to TRBJ1-2; D ambiguous. The ends were cut back, 1 base at V and 4 bases at J, with 13 bases in the middle. Germline loops: CDR1 SEHNR, CDR2 FQNEAQ (reference sequence). CDR3 length: 15 residues. CDR3 DNA sequence: TGTGCCAGCAGCTTAGACCCGGGTCCGCTCTATGGCTACACCTTC. Its protein is CASSLDPGPLYGYTF.

The V call is TRBV5-4, the J call TRBJ1-4; D ambiguous. The CDR3 extends over 11 amino acids. Per the germline V gene, CDR1 is SGHNT and CDR2 is YYREEE (reference sequence). V was cut by 2 bases and J by 5 bases, with 1 base left in between. The CDR3 region has the DNA TGTGCCAGCAGCTTAAATGAAAAACTGTTTTTT. It is translated as CASSLNEKLFF.

V and J are TRBV5-8 and TRBJ2-2, with 7 bases identical to TRBD1. After removal of 5 bases from V and 4 bases from J, the junction contained 11 bases not matched to a gene. The CDR3 runs to 16 residues. Germline V gives CDR1 SGHTS, CDR2 YDEGEE. CDR3 residues: CASRPGQIRTTGELFF. The CDR3 DNA follows: TGTGCCAGCAGACCGGGACAGATACGGACCACCGGGGAGCTGTTTTTT.

The chain recombines TRBV9 with TRBJ2-5; no clear D gene. Trimming shortened V by 0 bases and J by 3 bases, and 9 bases separated the two germline ends. This CDR3 has 14 residues. Germline V lookup: CDR1 SGDLS, CDR2 YYNGEE. CDR3 residues: CASSVDGGKETQYF. The CDR3 DNA sequence: TGTGCCAGCAGCGTAGATGGCGGTAAAGAGACCCAGTACTTC.

This sequence joins TRBV14 and TRBJ1-6; D remains unclear. Germline lookup yields CDR1 SGHDN and CDR2 FVKESK. Deletions cut 2 bases from V and 10 bases from J, with 15 bases between. This CDR3 has 15 amino acids. In DNA, the CDR3 is TGTGCCAGCAGCCAACGCGGGGTGGGGAAATCACCCCTCCACTTT. Translated, it gives CASSQRGVGKSPLHF.

The V gene is TRBV30, the J gene TRBJ1-1, with 7 bases identical to TRBD1. The V gene end was trimmed by 3 bases and the J gene end by 5 bases; junction bases not matched to a gene: 12. The CDR3 spans 15 residues. The germline V gene encodes CDR1 GTSNPN and CDR2 SVGIG (reference sequence). CDR3 coding DNA: TGTGCCTGGAGCGACACGACAGGGTGGGGGACTGAAGCTTTCTTT. Its protein product is CAWSDTTGWGTEAFF.

The chain is built from TRBV3-1 (or the pseudogene TRBV3-2) and TRBJ2-4, with D unclear. Germline V lookup: CDR1 LGHDT, CDR2 YNNKEL (reference sequence). The CDR3 has 12 amino acids. The ends were cut back, 3 bases at V and 9 bases at J, with 9 bases in the middle. CDR3 sequence (DNA): TGTGCCAGCAGCCATCGGGTGGGCATTCAGTACTTC. Translation: CASSHRVGIQYF.

This chain connects TRBV10-3 to TRBJ2-7; no clear D. Germline V gene data show CDR1 as ENHRY and CDR2 as SYGVKD. The CDR3 is made up of 14 amino acids. V lost 6 bases to trimming and J lost 3 bases, with 15 bases between them. CDR3 sequence (DNA): TGTGCCATCAGCTCCGACCGGGCCGGCTACGAGCAGTACTTC. It is translated as CAISSDRAGYEQYF.

A word on this clone: This is likely a read error, given that the CDR3 carries no conserved phenylalanine or tryptophan at its end. The DNA is omitted, as the CDR3 cannot be located on it reliably, and the CDR3 follows TCRdb's listing. The chain links TRBV30 to TRBJ2-7; TRBD1, the table's D call, was not compared with the DNA. The CDR3 region is 11 residues in length, termini included. Germline V gene lookup returns CDR1 GTSNPN and CDR2 SVGIG (reference sequence). The CDR3: CAWSDTIGQGL.